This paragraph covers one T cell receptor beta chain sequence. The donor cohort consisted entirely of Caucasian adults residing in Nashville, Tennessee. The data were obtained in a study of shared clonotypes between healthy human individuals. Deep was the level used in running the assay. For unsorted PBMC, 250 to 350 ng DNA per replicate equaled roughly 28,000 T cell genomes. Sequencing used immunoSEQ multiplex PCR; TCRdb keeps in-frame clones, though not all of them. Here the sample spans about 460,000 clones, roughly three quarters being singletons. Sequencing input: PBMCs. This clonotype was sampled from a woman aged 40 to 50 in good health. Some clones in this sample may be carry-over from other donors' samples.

CDR3 sequence reads: CASSQPTSGTAYEQYF. Written as DNA, the CDR3 is TGCGCCAGCAGCCAACCGACTAGCGGGACCGCCTACGAGCAGTACTTC. The V call is TRBV4-1, the J call TRBJ2-7; TRBD2 aligns across 11 bases. The germline V gene encodes CDR1 MGHRA and CDR2 YSYEKL. The CDR3 length is 16 residues. J was trimmed by 2 bases and V by 2 bases; bases with no gene match: 5.